Listed below are T cell receptor beta chains from one sample, sequenced in a study of T cells in Graves' hyperthyroidism and ophthalmopathy. A single record per CDR3 protein comes from TCRdb applying MiXCR to the multiplex PCR reads. The sample includes 200,000 to 250,000 distinct CDR3 sequences, about a sixth seen only once; the top ten take 28%. Sample: blood. Receptor source: a woman aged 18 to 35 with Graves' ophthalmopathy. CDR3s include the opening cysteine and the closing phenylalanine or tryptophan. Fields, in order: D gene, J gene, clone size, V gene, CDR3 DNA, CDR3 protein. A D gene is named only where the DNA matches it firmly. Some rows mark clone size as missing; the rest say once, few, many or name a class of expanded clone.

TRBD1 | TRBJ2-3 | - | TRBV27 | TGTGCCAGCAGACCCGGGACAGGGGGGACAGATACGCAGTATTTT | CASRPGTGGTDTQYF
TRBD1 | TRBJ1-1 | - | TRBV11-2 | TGTGCCAGCAGCTTGGTGTCAGGGGGCGTCTCCAACACTGAAGCTTTCTTT | CASSLVSGGVSNTEAFF
TRBD1 | TRBJ2-5 | many | TRBV20-1 | TGCAGTGCCCAGGACAGGGAAGCAGAGACCCAGTACTTC | CSAQDREAETQYF
TRBD1 | TRBJ2-2 | many | TRBV20-1 | TGCAGTGCGCGCGATATGAAAACAGGGGGAGGGAACACCGGGGAGCTGTTTTTT | CSARDMKTGGGNTGELFF
TRBD2 | TRBJ2-1 | many | TRBV29-1 | TGCAGCGTTGGAGAGACTAGCGCTTACAATGAGCAGTTCTTC | CSVGETSAYNEQFF
TRBD1 | TRBJ1-5 | many | TRBV30 | TGTGCCTGGAGAGCTAACAGGGGGTTTGCTCAGCCCCAGCATTTT | CAWRANRGFAQPQHF
TRBD2 | TRBJ2-5 | many | TRBV11-2 | TGTGCCAGCAGCTTATTCCGGGGGGAGGGCCAGGAGACCCAGTACTTC | CASSLFRGEGQETQYF
- | TRBJ2-7 | many | TRBV20-1 | TGCAGTGCTAGCCACAGCTTATACGAGCAGTACTTC | CSASHSLYEQYF
TRBD2 | TRBJ2-7 | few | TRBV28 | TGTGCCAGCAGCCTAGTAGGTAGCGGGAGTGACGAGCAGTACTTC | CASSLVGSGSDEQYF
TRBD1 | TRBJ2-7 | - | TRBV6-1 | TGTGCCAGCCGCCCAGGCCCAGGGGGTTCCTACGAGCAGTACTTC | CASRPGPGGSYEQYF
TRBD2 | TRBJ2-2 | many | TRBV6-2/TRBV6-3 | TGTGCCAGCAGTTACCCTATGGGGGGGTACACCGGGGAGCTGTTTTTT | CASSYPMGGYTGELFF
- | TRBJ1-6 | - | TRBV7-2 | TGTGCCAGCAGCTTCTTGGGGGAATATAATTCACCCCTCCACTTT | CASSFLGEYNSPLHF
TRBD2 | TRBJ2-1 | - | TRBV19 | TGTGCCAGTAGTATAGGTGGGACTAGCAATGAGCAGTTCTTC | CASSIGGTSNEQFF
- | TRBJ2-1 | many | TRBV11-2 | TGTGCCAGCAGCTTAGATATAACCAGCATTGAGCAGTTCTTC | CASSLDITSIEQFF
- | TRBJ1-2 | many | TRBV30 | TGTGCCTGGAGTGTAAATGTCCTTGGCTACACCTTC | CAWSVNVLGYTF
TRBD1 | TRBJ2-7 | many | TRBV6-2/TRBV6-3 | TGTGCCAGCAACGGGGACAGGGGGGCCTCATACGGCGAGCAGTACTTC | CASNGDRGASYGEQYF
- | TRBJ2-7 | many | TRBV6-2/TRBV6-3 | TGTGCCAGCAGCTCTCACTACTACGAGCAGTACTTC | CASSSHYYEQYF
- | TRBJ2-2 | few | TRBV7-8 | TGTGCCAGCAGCTTAGCGCGCAGGGGCTACACCGGGGAGCTGTTTTTT | CASSLARRGYTGELFF
TRBD1 | TRBJ1-2 | many | TRBV27 | TGTGCCAGCAAGTTCCAGGGGGCCCATGGCTACACCTTC | CASKFQGAHGYTF
- | TRBJ2-3 | many | TRBV18 | TGTGCCAGCTCACGATCAGGTTTAACAGATACGCAGTATTTT | CASSRSGLTDTQYF
TRBD2 | TRBJ2-5 | many | TRBV28 | TGTGCCAGCAGCAGCGTAGCGGGGGGACAAGAGACCCAGTACTTC | CASSSVAGGQETQYF
TRBD1 | TRBJ1-2 | many | TRBV24-1 | TGTGCCACCGCCCAACAGGGGAACTATGGCTACACCTTC | CATAQQGNYGYTF
- | TRBJ1-2 | many | TRBV29-1 | TGCAGCGTTGGAGAGGGCTACACCTTC | CSVGEGYTF
- | TRBJ2-7 | many | TRBV12-3/TRBV12-4 | TGTGCCAGCAGTGGGAGGTCGGACGAGCAGTACTTC | CASSGRSDEQYF
- | TRBJ2-7 | - | TRBV5-1 | TGCGCCAGCAGCTTGAGCCGCATACTCGGCGAGCAGTACTTC | CASSLSRILGEQYF
- | TRBJ2-5 | many | TRBV12-3/TRBV12-4 | TGTGCCAGCAGTTTACGACTACTTCCTGAGACCCAGTACTTC | CASSLRLLPETQYF
- | TRBJ1-5 | - | TRBV28 | TGTGCCAGCTCGATCTTACAGAGAGAACAGCCCCAGCATTTT | CASSILQREQPQHF
- | TRBJ1-5 | many | TRBV20-1 | TGCAGTGCTAGAGCGTCAGGGGTCAATCAGCCCCAGCATTTT | CSARASGVNQPQHF
- | TRBJ2-2 | many | TRBV6-1 | TGTGCCAGCAGTGAGCCTTACACCGGGGAGCTGTTTTTT | CASSEPYTGELFF
- | TRBJ2-1 | - | TRBV9 | TGTGCCAGCAGCGTAGGTAGCGGACTTTACAATGAGCAGTTCTTC | CASSVGSGLYNEQFF
- | TRBJ1-5 | many | TRBV2 | TGTGCCAGCAGTGATCAGGTACGGCAGCCCCAGCATTTT | CASSDQVRQPQHF
- | TRBJ1-2 | - | TRBV9 | TGTGCCAGCAGCGTAGATCAAGGGTTTGGCTACACCTTC | CASSVDQGFGYTF
- | TRBJ1-6 | - | TRBV2 | TGTGCCAGCAGCCCTGGCCTCTCCTATAATTCACCCCTCCACTTT | CASSPGLSYNSPLHF
- | TRBJ1-1 | many | TRBV7-6 | TGTGCCAGCAGCTTGGGCAGGCCGAACACTGAAGCTTTCTTT | CASSLGRPNTEAFF
- | TRBJ2-7 | many | TRBV4-2 | TGTGCCAGCAGCCAAGGTGAGGACTCCCCGACCTACGAGCAGTACTTC | CASSQGEDSPTYEQYF